One sample yielded the 28 T cell receptor beta chains listed below, sequenced in a study of blood T cell repertoires in COVID-19. Assay used: immunoSEQ multiplex PCR; TCRdb lists only in-frame clones, some missing. Counted here are around 230,000 clones, 80% to 90% occurring once; the ten biggest clones make up approximately 2.4%. The source material was peripheral blood. The receptors come from a man aged 35 to 55 who had recovered from COVID-19.

The chain links TRBV12-5 to TRBJ2-7, with TRBD1 as a possible D gene (6 bases). From germline, CDR1 is LGHNT and CDR2 FRNRAP. The CDR3 runs 16 residues. V was trimmed by 3 bases and J by 4 bases, leaving 19 bases between them. CDR3 DNA sequence: TGTGCTAGTGGTTTAGAGGACAGCCAAGGCCTATACGAGCAGTACTTC. Its protein product is CASGLEDSQGLYEQYF.

V is TRBV27 and J is TRBJ1-1; D is uncertain. Trimming cost V 2 bases and J 6 bases, with 4 bases left between them. The CDR3 loop spans 11 amino acids. CDR1 is MNHEY and CDR2 is SMNVEV in the germline V gene (reference sequence). The CDR3 region is CASSLGAEAFF. CDR3 in DNA: TGTGCCAGCAGTTTAGGAGCTGAAGCTTTCTTT.

On this clone itself: The junction departs from the called germline gene at one end, perhaps through a read error. This chain connects TRBV18 to TRBJ2-5, with 11 bases matching TRBD2. In germline, CDR1 is KGHSH, CDR2 LQKENI. The CDR3 spans 16 residues. The CDR3 DNA is TGTGCCAGCTCGCCCCCTTCCGAGACTAGCGGGGTCAGAAACAACTTC. Protein sequence: CASSPPSETSGVRNNF.

J is TRBJ1-1 and V is TRBV29-1, with D uncertain. Germline V lookup: CDR1 SQVTM, CDR2 ANQGSEA. The CDR3 length is 11 residues. CDR3 sequence (DNA): TGCACCTTTTCGGCGGGAACTGAAGCTTTCTTT. Its protein is CTFSAGTEAFF.

This chain joins TRBV4-3 and TRBJ2-5; a possible D gene is TRBD2 (6 bases). This CDR3 spans 15 amino acids. The germline CDR1 and CDR2 sequences are LGHNA and YSLEER. The V gene lost 0 bases and the J gene lost 5 bases, with 13 bases spanning the gap. CDR3 sequence: CASSQEYGGGETQYF. CDR3 DNA: TGCGCCAGCAGCCAAGAGTACGGGGGTGGGGAGACCCAGTACTTC.

The rearrangement links TRBV7-8 to TRBJ2-1; no reliable D call. V gave up 2 bases and J gave up 6 bases, with 11 bases separating them. The V gene's germline CDR1 is SGHVS and CDR2 FQNEAQ. The CDR3 spans 14 residues. The CDR3 region has the DNA TGTGCCAGCAGCTTACCGAGAGTCGGCAATGAGCAGTTCTTC. It yields the protein CASSLPRVGNEQFF.

This chain links TRBV13 with TRBJ2-1; tentatively, D is TRBD2 (5 bases). This CDR3 has 15 residues. The V gene's germline CDR1 is PRHDT and CDR2 FYEKMQ (reference sequence). V lost 5 bases, J lost 5 bases, and 16 bases lay in between. CDR3 amino acids: CASSPYRTRDNEQFF. CDR3 coding DNA: TGTGCCAGCAGCCCATACCGGACGAGGGACAATGAGCAGTTCTTC.

The rearrangement links TRBV7-9 to TRBJ2-7; the match to TRBD2 covers 9 bases. CDR1 is SEHNR, CDR2 FQNEAQ, per germline (reference sequence). The CDR3 consists of 13 residues. The V segment lost 4 bases and the J segment 4 bases; nucleotides outside the gene matches: 2. The DNA of the CDR3 is TGTGCCAGCAGCTATCTAGCGGGGTACGAGCAGTACTTC. The encoded protein is CASSYLAGYEQYF.

This clone was observed a single time. V and J are TRBV5-1 and TRBJ1-1; 9 nucleotides agree with TRBD1. The CDR3 covers 15 residues. Germline loops: CDR1 SGHRS, CDR2 YFSETQ. V was pared by 2 bases and J by 3 bases, with 5 bases of the junction left unmatched. This CDR3 reads CASSFSGQGYTEAFF. CDR3 bases: TGCGCCAGCAGCTTCTCTGGACAGGGGTACACTGAAGCTTTCTTT. Full variable domain (outside the CDR3, taken from reference TRBV5-1 and TRBJ1-1): KAGVTQTPRYLIKTRGQQVTLSCSPISGHRSVSWYQQTPGQGLQFLFEYFSETQRNKGNFPGRFSGRQFSNSRSEMNVSTLELGDSALYLCASSFSGQGYTEAFFGQGTRLTVV.

The chain employs TRBV7-2 and TRBJ1-2, with D maybe TRBD1 (5 bases). The CDR3 runs to 12 residues. Trimming left V 6 bases short and J 4 bases short, with 9 bases between. Looked up from germline, CDR1 is SGHTA and CDR2 is FQGNSA. The CDR3 DNA reads as TGTGCCAGCAGTTCCGACAGCTATGGCTACACCTTC. This encodes CASSSDSYGYTF.

This clone was counted a single time. The chain employs TRBV6-5 and TRBJ1-4, with 7 bases that match TRBD1. This CDR3 has 14 residues. V was pared by 6 bases and J by 4 bases, with 5 bases of the junction left unmatched. Germline lookup yields CDR1 MNHEY and CDR2 SVGAGI. CDR3: CASRVGQLNEKLFF. In DNA form, the CDR3 reads TGTGCCAGCAGGGTGGGACAGCTTAATGAAAAACTGTTTTTT.

This chain joins TRBV6-2 or TRBV6-3 and TRBJ2-7; the D gene is possibly TRBD2 (6 bases). The CDR3 loop spans 14 amino acids. Germline CDR1 MNHEY, CDR2 SVGEGT. Trimming shortened V by 2 bases and J by 0 bases, and 8 bases separated the two germline ends. CDR3 sequence reads: CASSYAGSSYEQYF. CDR3 sequence (DNA): TGTGCCAGCAGTTACGCGGGAAGCTCCTACGAGCAGTACTTC.

The chain recombines TRBV4-3 with TRBJ1-6, with TRBD1 matching 7 bases. The CDR3 has 13 amino acids. J gave up 9 bases and V 4 bases, and 3 bases lay outside the gene matches. The V gene's germline CDR1 is LGHNA and CDR2 YSLEER. CDR3 residues: CASSLRQGSPLHF. Written as DNA, the CDR3 is TGCGCCAGCAGCCTGAGACAGGGTTCACCCCTCCACTTT.

The chain couples TRBV2 to TRBJ2-1, with 7 bases that match TRBD2. Germline loops: CDR1 SNHLY, CDR2 FYNNEI. Trimming cost V 3 bases and J 3 bases; bases outside gene matches: 5. The CDR3 extends over 15 amino acids. The CDR3 protein is CASSEEGGYYNEQFF. The CDR3 nucleotides are TGTGCCAGCAGTGAGGAGGGAGGGTACTACAATGAGCAGTTCTTC.

The CDR3 here is CSVENSRDTEAFF. The CDR3 DNA reads as TGCAGCGTTGAAAACTCACGGGACACTGAAGCTTTCTTT. J is TRBJ1-1 and V is TRBV29-1; unclear D gene. In germline, CDR1 is SQVTM, CDR2 ANQGSEA. This CDR3 has 13 amino acids. Trimming took 2 bases from V and 3 from J, leaving 10 bases between them.

The V and J genes are TRBV5-5 and TRBJ1-1, with 7 bases lining up with TRBD1. Germline trimming cut 5 bases from V and 1 base from J; bases unmatched to any gene: 8. The CDR3 runs 15 residues. CDR1 is SGHKS, CDR2 YYEKEE, per germline (reference sequence). CDR3 loop: CASSPSTGSNTEAFF. The CDR3 DNA reads as TGTGCCAGCAGTCCTTCGACAGGGTCGAACACTGAAGCTTTCTTT.

Turning to this clone: The same CDR3 can be traced to other DNA sequences in this sample. This chain joins TRBV7-2 and TRBJ2-5; 7 bases align to TRBD2. Trimming cost V 0 bases and J 5 bases; bases outside gene matches: 0. The germline gives CDR1 SGHTA, CDR2 FQGNSA. The CDR3 runs to 13 residues. In nucleotides, the CDR3 is TGTGCCAGCAGCTTAGCGCGGGGGGAGACCCAGTACTTC. It codes for CASSLARGETQYF.

This chain connects TRBV28 to TRBJ1-1; 8 bases map to TRBD1. The V gene end was trimmed by 2 bases and the J gene end by 6 bases; junction bases not matched to a gene: 8. Germline values: CDR1 MDHEN, CDR2 SYDVKM. CDR3 length: 15 amino acids. This chain's CDR3 is CASSLGQQGVAEAFF. In nucleotides, the CDR3 is TGTGCCAGCAGTTTAGGACAACAGGGGGTGGCTGAAGCTTTCTTT.

The chain joins TRBV30 to TRBJ1-2, with 9 bases lining up with TRBD1. The CDR3 length is 13 residues. V was pared by 6 bases and J by 4 bases, with 6 bases of the junction left unmatched. The germline V gene encodes CDR1 GTSNPN and CDR2 SVGIG (reference sequence). CDR3 sequence (DNA): TGTGCCTGCGGACAGGGGTTAGGCTATGGCTACACCTTC. This translates into CACGQGLGYGYTF.

The chain employs TRBV9 and TRBJ1-6, with 11 bases identical to TRBD1. V lost 4 bases to trimming and J lost 7 bases; unmatched junction nucleotides: 7. The CDR3 runs 16 residues. CDR1 and CDR2 from the germline V gene are SGDLS and YYNGEE. CDR3 nucleotide sequence: TGTGCCAGCAGCACCGGGACAGGGGGAAGAAATTCACCCCTCCACTTT. It yields the protein CASSTGTGGRNSPLHF.

The chain is built from TRBV5-4 and TRBJ2-7, with D possibly being TRBD1 (6 bases). Germline V lookup: CDR1 SGHNT, CDR2 YYREEE (reference sequence). The V end lost 4 bases, the J end lost 5 bases, and 10 bases lay between the germline ends. CDR3 size: 12 residues. The CDR3 protein is CASSRDTHEQYF. The CDR3 DNA reads TGTGCCAGCAGCAGGGACACCCACGAGCAGTACTTC.

The chain is built from TRBV6-5 and TRBJ2-7; weak D call: TRBD1 (7 bases). CDR1 and CDR2 from the germline V gene are MNHEY and SVGAGI. V lost 2 bases and J lost 5, with 13 bases in between. CDR3 length equals 14 residues. The CDR3: CASSYQDRRDEQYF. CDR3 DNA sequence: TGTGCCAGCAGTTACCAGGACAGGAGGGACGAGCAGTACTTC.

V gene TRBV6-6 combines with J gene TRBJ2-5, with no clear D. This CDR3 spans 11 amino acids. Germline V CDR1 and CDR2: MNHNY, SVGAGI (reference sequence). Trimming removed 6 bases at V and 4 bases at J, with 6 bases between. CDR3 sequence reads: CASSLLETQYF. DNA of the CDR3: TGTGCCAGCAGCCTCCTAGAGACCCAGTACTTC.

The chain has TRBV20-1 and TRBJ1-1; the D is unclear. Trimming shortened V by 6 bases and J by 4 bases, and 9 bases separated the two germline ends. The CDR3 consists of 11 residues. Germline CDR1 DFQATT, CDR2 SNEGSKA (reference sequence). The CDR3 sequence is CSAPGATEAFF. CDR3 bases: TGCAGTGCCCCCGGTGCCACTGAAGCTTTCTTT.

This clone was counted between two and nine times. The chain couples TRBV2 to TRBJ1-1, with D possibly being TRBD1 (5 bases). V shed 6 bases and J shed 5 bases, with 22 bases lying between them. Looked up from germline, CDR1 is SNHLY and CDR2 is FYNNEI. The CDR3 spans 16 residues. DNA of the CDR3: TGTGCCAGCAGGGGGGGGGACTCCAGAGGGTGGACTGAAGCTTTCTTT. Protein product: CASRGGDSRGWTEAFF.

This chain uses TRBV5-4 with TRBJ2-7; TRBD1 aligns across 9 bases. The CDR3 loop spans 16 amino acids. CDR1 is SGHNT and CDR2 is YYREEE in the germline V gene (reference sequence). J lost 6 bases, V lost 4 bases, and 14 bases had no gene match. CDR3 in amino acids: CASSPTGGREVIEQYF. The CDR3 DNA reads as TGTGCCAGCAGCCCAACAGGGGGCAGGGAAGTTATCGAGCAGTACTTC.

The chain combines TRBV27 with TRBJ1-2; no clear D gene. The ends were cut back, 5 bases at V and 3 bases at J, with 10 bases in the middle. CDR3 length: 13 amino acids. Germline CDR1 and CDR2: MNHEY and SMNVEV (reference sequence). The CDR3 nucleotides are TGTGCCAGCAGTCCCCAAAGAGACTATGGCTACACCTTC. It encodes CASSPQRDYGYTF.

V and J are TRBV15 and TRBJ2-2; the match to TRBD1 covers 9 bases. The CDR3 loop spans 14 amino acids. V shed 5 bases and J 4 bases; nucleotides not matched to a gene: 2. The germline CDR1 and CDR2 sequences are LNHNV and YYDKDF (reference sequence). The CDR3 bases are TGTGCCACCAGCGCGACAGGGGGCACCGGGGAGCTGTTTTTT. Amino acid sequence: CATSATGGTGELFF. Based on the CDR3 plus reference TRBV15 and TRBJ2-2, the full variable domain is DAMVIQNPRYQVTQFGKPVTLSCSQTLNHNVMYWYQQKSSQAPKLLFHYYDKDFNNEADTPDNFQSRRPNTSFCFLDIRSPGLGDTAMYLCATSATGGTGELFFGEGSRLTVL.